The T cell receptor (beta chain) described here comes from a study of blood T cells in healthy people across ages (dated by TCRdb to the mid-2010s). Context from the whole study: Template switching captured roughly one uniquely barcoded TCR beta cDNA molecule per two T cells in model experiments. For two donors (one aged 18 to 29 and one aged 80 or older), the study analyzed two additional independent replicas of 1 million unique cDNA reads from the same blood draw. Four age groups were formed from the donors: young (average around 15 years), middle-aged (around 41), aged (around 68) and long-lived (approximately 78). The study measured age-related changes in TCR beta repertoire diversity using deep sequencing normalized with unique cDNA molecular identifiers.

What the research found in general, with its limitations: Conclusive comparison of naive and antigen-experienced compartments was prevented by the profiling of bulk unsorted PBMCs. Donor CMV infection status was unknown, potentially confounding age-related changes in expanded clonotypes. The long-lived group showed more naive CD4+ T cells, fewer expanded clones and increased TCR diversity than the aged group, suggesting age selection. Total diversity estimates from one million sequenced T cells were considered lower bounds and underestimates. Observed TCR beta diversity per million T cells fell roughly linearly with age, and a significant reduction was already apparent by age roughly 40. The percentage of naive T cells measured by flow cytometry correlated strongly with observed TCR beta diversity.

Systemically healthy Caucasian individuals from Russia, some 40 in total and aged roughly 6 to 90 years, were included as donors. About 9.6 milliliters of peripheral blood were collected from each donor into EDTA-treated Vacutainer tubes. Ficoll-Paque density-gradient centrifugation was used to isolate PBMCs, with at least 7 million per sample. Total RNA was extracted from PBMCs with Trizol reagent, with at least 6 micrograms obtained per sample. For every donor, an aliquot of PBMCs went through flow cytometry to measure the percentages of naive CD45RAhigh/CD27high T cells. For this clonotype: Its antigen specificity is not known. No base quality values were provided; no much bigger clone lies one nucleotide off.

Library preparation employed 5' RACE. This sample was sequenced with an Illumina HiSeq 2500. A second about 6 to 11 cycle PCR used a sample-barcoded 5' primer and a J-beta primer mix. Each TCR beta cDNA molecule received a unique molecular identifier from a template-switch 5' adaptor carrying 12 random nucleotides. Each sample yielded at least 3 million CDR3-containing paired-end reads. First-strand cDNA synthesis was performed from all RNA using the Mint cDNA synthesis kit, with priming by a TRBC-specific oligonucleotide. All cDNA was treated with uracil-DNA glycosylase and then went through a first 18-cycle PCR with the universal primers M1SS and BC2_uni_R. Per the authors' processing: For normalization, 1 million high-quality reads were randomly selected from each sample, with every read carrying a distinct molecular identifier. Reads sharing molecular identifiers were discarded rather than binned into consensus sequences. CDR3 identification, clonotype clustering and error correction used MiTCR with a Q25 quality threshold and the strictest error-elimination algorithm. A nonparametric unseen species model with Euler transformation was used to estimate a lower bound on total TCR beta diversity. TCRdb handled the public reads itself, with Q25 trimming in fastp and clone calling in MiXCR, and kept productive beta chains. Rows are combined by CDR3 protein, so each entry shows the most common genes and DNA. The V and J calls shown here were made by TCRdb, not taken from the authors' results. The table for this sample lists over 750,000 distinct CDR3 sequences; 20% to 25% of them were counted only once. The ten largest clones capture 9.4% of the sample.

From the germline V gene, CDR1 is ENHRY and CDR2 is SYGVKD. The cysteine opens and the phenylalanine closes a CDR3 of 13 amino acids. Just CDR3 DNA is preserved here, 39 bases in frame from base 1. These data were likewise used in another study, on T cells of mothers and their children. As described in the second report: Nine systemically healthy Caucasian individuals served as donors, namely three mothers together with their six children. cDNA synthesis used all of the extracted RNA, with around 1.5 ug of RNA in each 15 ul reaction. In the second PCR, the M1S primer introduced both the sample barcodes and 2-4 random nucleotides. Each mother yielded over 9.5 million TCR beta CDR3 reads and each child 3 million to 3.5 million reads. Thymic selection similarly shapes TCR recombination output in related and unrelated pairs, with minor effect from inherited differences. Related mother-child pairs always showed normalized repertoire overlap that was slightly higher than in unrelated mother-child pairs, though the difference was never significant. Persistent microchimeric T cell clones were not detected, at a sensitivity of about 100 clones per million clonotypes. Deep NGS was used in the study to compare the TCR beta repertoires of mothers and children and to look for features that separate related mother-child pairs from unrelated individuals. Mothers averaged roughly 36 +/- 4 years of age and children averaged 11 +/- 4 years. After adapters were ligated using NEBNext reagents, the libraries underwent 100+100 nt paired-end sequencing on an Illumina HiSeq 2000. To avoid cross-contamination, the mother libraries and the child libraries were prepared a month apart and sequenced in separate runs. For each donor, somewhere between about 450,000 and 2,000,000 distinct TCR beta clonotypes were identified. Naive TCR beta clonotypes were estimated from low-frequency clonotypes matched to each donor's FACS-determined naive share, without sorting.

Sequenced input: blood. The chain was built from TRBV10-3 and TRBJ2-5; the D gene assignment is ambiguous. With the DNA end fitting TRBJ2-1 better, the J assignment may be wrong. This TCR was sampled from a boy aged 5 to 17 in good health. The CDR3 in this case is CAISESEGHEQFF. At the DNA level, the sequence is TGTGCCATCAGTGAGTCAGAAGGCCATGAGCAGTTCTTC.